The 2 T cell receptor beta chains below were found in one sample sequenced in a study of CD8 T cells in ankylosing spondylitis. TCRdb re-analysed the 5' RACE reads in MiXCR, keeping a single row per CDR3 protein. In the table there are 100,000 to 150,000 distinct CDR3 sequences, roughly 13% of which are singletons. Sequencing was carried out using blood, either unsorted or a sorted T cell fraction (not recorded which). The receptor source for this set is a female donor with ankylosing spondylitis or in good health (not recorded which).

This clonotype was seen ten or more times. The rearrangement links TRBV29-1 to TRBJ2-3; D might be TRBD1 (6 bases). The V gene lost 5 bases and the J gene lost 2 bases, with 11 bases spanning the gap. Per the germline V gene, CDR1 is SQVTM and CDR2 is ANQGSEA. The CDR3 has 13 amino acids. The CDR3 is CSVYGGFTDTQYF. The CDR3 DNA reads TGCAGCGTTTATGGGGGCTTCACAGATACGCAGTATTTT.

In its sample, this clonotype was seen a few times. The chain recombines TRBV5-6 with TRBJ2-1, with a possible D match to TRBD2 (7 bases). V lost 3 bases, J lost 10 bases, and 14 bases lay in between. CDR1 is SGHDT and CDR2 is YYEEEE in the germline V gene. This CDR3 contains 13 residues. The CDR3 nucleotides read TGTGCCAGCAGCTCACGGGGGGCCACCGAGCAGTTCTTC. Translation: CASSSRGATEQFF.